The 22 T cell receptor beta chains reported below all come from one sample, sequenced in a study of blood T cells in healthy people across ages. For the second PCR, which ran for roughly 6 to 11 cycles, a sample-barcoded 5' primer and a J-beta primer mix were used. TCRdb recomputed calls from the 5' RACE reads with MiXCR, one row per CDR3 protein. The sample records roughly 800,000 distinct CDR3 sequences, 20% to 30% being singletons. This same sample was also part of a study on T cells of mothers and their children.

Sequenced input: blood. The receptors come from a boy between 10 and 17 years old in good health.

The chain is built from TRBV7-9 and TRBJ2-5; D uncertain. This CDR3 region has 13 residues. V was clipped by 5 bases and J by 3 bases, with 10 bases between them. Germline CDR1 and CDR2: SEHNR and FQNEAQ (reference sequence). CDR3 in amino acids: CASSGMGKETQYF. The CDR3 DNA reads as TGTGCCAGCAGCGGCATGGGGAAAGAGACCCAGTACTTC.

This chain links TRBV6-2 or TRBV6-3 with TRBJ2-5; possibly TRBD1 for D (5 bases). The closer fit of TRBJ2-7 to the DNA end suggests the J call may be wrong. The germline V gene has CDR1 MNHEY and CDR2 SVGEGT. The CDR3 is 11 amino acids. CDR3 sequence reads: CASTQGSEQYF. The CDR3, as DNA: TGTGCCAGCACCCAGGGCTCCGAGCAGTACTTC.

V and J are TRBV5-1 and TRBJ2-1; 7 nucleotides line up with TRBD1. Per germline, CDR1 SGHRS and CDR2 YFSETQ. V lost 1 base and J lost 0; bases outside the gene matches: 4. The CDR3 runs to 16 residues. CDR3 DNA sequence: TGCGCCAGCAGCTTGCCGAGGACAGGCTCCTACAATGAGCAGTTCTTC. It codes for CASSLPRTGSYNEQFF.

This clonotype came up a few times. CDR3 in DNA: TGTGCCAGCAGCCAAGAACGGGGGGTAGGCTACGAGCAGTACTTC. Its translation is CASSQERGVGYEQYF. The rearrangement links TRBV4-2 to TRBJ2-7; 7 bases fit TRBD2. Germline values: CDR1 LGHNA, CDR2 YNFKEQ. The CDR3 is 15 amino acids. J was trimmed by 3 bases and V by 0 bases; bases with no gene match: 5.

This chain uses TRBV3-1 with TRBJ2-7, with D possibly called TRBD1 or TRBD2 (6 bases each). The CDR3 is 16 residues long. The V and J ends lost 4 bases and 5 bases respectively, with 21 bases between them. Germline-derived CDR1 and CDR2 are LGHDT and YNNKEL (reference sequence). CDR3 in DNA: TGTGCCAGCAGCCCATTTATTGGGGGGCCGGGGAACGAGCAGTACTTC. Its translation is CASSPFIGGPGNEQYF.

The chain uses TRBV5-5 and TRBJ1-1, with D possibly matching TRBD1 (6 bases). CDR3 length: 12 residues. Germline-derived CDR1 and CDR2 are SGHKS and YYEKEE (reference sequence). Trimming stripped 2 bases from V and 7 bases from J, with 9 bases between. CDR3 residues: CASSFTGSEAFF. DNA for the CDR3: TGTGCCAGCAGCTTCACAGGGAGTGAAGCTTTCTTT.

This clonotype was found a few times. The V and J genes are TRBV7-9 and TRBJ2-7; the D gene is possibly TRBD1 (6 bases). V lost 4 bases and J 6 bases, leaving 22 bases between the germline ends. CDR3 length: 16 residues. Germline CDR1 is SEHNR and CDR2 is FQNEAQ (reference sequence). The CDR3 protein is CASSYREQGQMGEQYF. In DNA, the CDR3 is TGTGCCAGCAGCTACCGTGAGCAGGGACAAATGGGCGAGCAGTACTTC.

V gene TRBV7-8 combines with J gene TRBJ2-7; D may be TRBD2 (6 bases). Trimming left V 2 bases short and J 0 bases short, with 11 bases between. The germline V gene encodes CDR1 SGHVS and CDR2 FQNEAQ. This CDR3 spans 15 amino acids. This CDR3 reads CASSLLAFSSYEQYF. The CDR3 nucleotides are TGTGCCAGCAGCTTACTAGCGTTCAGCTCCTACGAGCAGTACTTC.

V and J are TRBV12-3 or TRBV12-4 and TRBJ1-1; TRBD1 is a possible D gene (6 bases). Between the trimmed V and J ends, which lost 6 bases and 1 base, there was a span of 15 bases. The CDR3 totals 15 residues. This chain's CDR3 is CASRIRQVPNTEAFF. The CDR3 nucleotides read TGTGCCAGCAGAATCAGACAGGTTCCGAACACTGAAGCTTTCTTT.

The gene calls are TRBV7-3 and TRBJ2-1; a possible D gene is TRBD2 (5 bases). The V end was cut by 1 base, the J end by 9 bases, with 10 bases between. Per the germline V gene, CDR1 is SGHTA and CDR2 is FQGTGA. There are 13 residues in the CDR3. The CDR3: CASSLSIATEQFF. CDR3 coding DNA: TGTGCCAGCAGCTTAAGTATAGCGACTGAGCAGTTCTTC. The full variable domain, completed using reference TRBV7-3 and TRBJ2-1, is GAGVSQTPSNKVTEKGKYVELRCDPISGHTALYWYRQSLGQGPEFLIYFQGTGAADDSGLPNDRFFAVRPEGSVSTLKIQRTERGDSAVYLCASSLSIATEQFFGPGTRLTVL.

This clonotype was seen at least ten times. The chain links TRBV4-2 to TRBJ1-4; a possible D gene is TRBD1 (5 bases). V was shortened by 2 bases and J by 6 bases, with 13 bases between the two germline ends. Germline V gene lookup returns CDR1 LGHNA and CDR2 YNFKEQ. The CDR3 contains 15 residues. The CDR3 region is CASSQRARGDEKLFF. In DNA form, the CDR3 reads TGTGCCAGCAGCCAACGGGCGCGGGGGGATGAAAAACTGTTTTTT.

The J gene is TRBJ2-1, the V gene TRBV11-2, with 9 bases matching TRBD2. The J segment lost 3 bases and the V segment lost 1 base, leaving 4 bases of the junction unmatched. This CDR3 contains 16 residues. Per the germline V gene, CDR1 is SGHAT and CDR2 is FQNNGV. This CDR3 is CASSLGAGGVYNEQFF. The CDR3 DNA reads TGTGCCAGCAGCTTAGGAGCGGGAGGTGTCTACAATGAGCAGTTCTTC.

The chain is built from TRBV7-2 and TRBJ2-5; 7 bases match TRBD2. The end of the DNA aligns better with TRBJ2-7, so the J call may be wrong. This CDR3 spans 16 amino acids. Germline-derived CDR1 and CDR2 are SGHTA and FQGNSA. The CDR3: CASSFPQRGLSYEQYF. CDR3 bases: TGTGCCAGCAGTTTCCCCCAGCGGGGCCTCTCCTACGAGCAGTACTTC.

The genes are TRBV7-2 and TRBJ2-1, with a tentative D call TRBD2 (7 bases). Trimming pared 6 bases from V and 0 bases from J, leaving 18 bases between. The CDR3 extends over 17 amino acids. Germline-derived CDR1 and CDR2 are SGHTA and FQGNSA. CDR3 region: CASSREGGAHSYNEQFF. The CDR3 bases are TGTGCCAGCAGTCGGGAAGGGGGGGCCCACTCCTACAATGAGCAGTTCTTC.

This clonotype was seen many times. In DNA, the CDR3 is TGTGCCAGCAGCGTAGCCCCCACCTACAATGAGCAGTTCTTC. Translated: CASSVAPTYNEQFF. The chain uses TRBV9 and TRBJ2-1, with no clear D. The CDR3 runs to 14 residues. V shed 0 bases and J shed 2 bases, with 6 bases lying between them. Germline V lookup: CDR1 SGDLS, CDR2 YYNGEE.

This clonotype was counted between two and nine times. The V call is TRBV25-1, the J call TRBJ2-5; tentatively, D is TRBD1 (6 bases). The ends were cut back, 0 bases at V and 5 bases at J, with 13 bases in the middle. CDR3 length: 15 residues. Per the germline V gene, CDR1 is MGHDK and CDR2 is SYGVNS. The CDR3, as DNA: TGTGCCAGCAGTGAATATAGGGGGATCGTCGAGACCCAGTACTTC. Protein product: CASSEYRGIVETQYF.

J is TRBJ2-1 and V is TRBV12-3 or TRBV12-4; D is possibly TRBD1 (6 bases). V was trimmed by 4 bases and J by 4 bases, leaving 11 bases between them. The length of the CDR3 is 14 residues. CDR3 in amino acids: CASSSGTLYNEQFF. Here the CDR3 DNA reads TGTGCCAGCAGTTCCGGGACATTATACAATGAGCAGTTCTTC.

The chain joins TRBV29-1 to TRBJ2-5; D is unclear. The CDR3 length is 13 residues. The germline gives CDR1 SQVTM, CDR2 ANQGSEA. The ends were cut back, 5 bases at V and 5 bases at J, with 15 bases in the middle. CDR3 nucleotides: TGCAGCGTTTATAGGACGGTGGAGGAGACCCAGTACTTC. Encoded protein: CSVYRTVEETQYF.

This sequence joins TRBV15 and TRBJ2-3, with D perhaps assigned TRBD1 or TRBD2 (5 bases each). V lost 5 bases and J lost 10, with 31 bases in between. The CDR3 has 18 residues. Germline CDR1 reads LNHNV; CDR2 reads YYDKDF (reference sequence). The CDR3 reads CATSGLIEGPTSRHPQYF. CDR3 DNA: TGTGCCACCAGCGGACTTATCGAGGGGCCTACATCTCGACATCCGCAGTATTTT. The whole variable domain, filled in from reference TRBV15 and TRBJ2-3, reads DAMVIQNPRYQVTQFGKPVTLSCSQTLNHNVMYWYQQKSSQAPKLLFHYYDKDFNNEADTPDNFQSRRPNTSFCFLDIRSPGLGDTAMYLCATSGLIEGPTSRHPQYFGPGTRLTVL.

There are many counts of this clonotype. The V call is TRBV15, the J call TRBJ2-7; unclear D gene. The germline V gene encodes CDR1 LNHNV and CDR2 YYDKDF (reference sequence). The CDR3 loop spans 14 amino acids. V lost 0 bases, J lost 4 bases, and 10 bases lay in between. The CDR3 region is CATSRDLDGYEQYF. CDR3 coding DNA: TGTGCCACCAGCAGAGATTTAGATGGGTACGAGCAGTACTTC.

This clonotype was observed a few times. The chain joins TRBV21-1 to TRBJ1-6. TRBV21-1 is flagged as a pseudogene. The CDR3 loop spans 13 amino acids. The CDR3 DNA reads TGTGCCAGCAGGTCGTCCGAAAATTCACCCCTCCACTTT. This encodes CASRSSENSPLHF.

This rearrangement joins TRBV7-9 to TRBJ2-6, with a weak D call TRBD2 (5 bases). Deletions cut 6 bases from V and 0 bases from J, with 15 bases between. The germline CDR1 and CDR2 sequences are SEHNR and FQNEAQ (reference sequence). The CDR3 runs to 17 residues. The CDR3 nucleotides read TGTGCCAGCAGACCCAGGACTGCAACCTCTGGGGCCAACGTCCTGACTTTC. As protein: CASRPRTATSGANVLTF.